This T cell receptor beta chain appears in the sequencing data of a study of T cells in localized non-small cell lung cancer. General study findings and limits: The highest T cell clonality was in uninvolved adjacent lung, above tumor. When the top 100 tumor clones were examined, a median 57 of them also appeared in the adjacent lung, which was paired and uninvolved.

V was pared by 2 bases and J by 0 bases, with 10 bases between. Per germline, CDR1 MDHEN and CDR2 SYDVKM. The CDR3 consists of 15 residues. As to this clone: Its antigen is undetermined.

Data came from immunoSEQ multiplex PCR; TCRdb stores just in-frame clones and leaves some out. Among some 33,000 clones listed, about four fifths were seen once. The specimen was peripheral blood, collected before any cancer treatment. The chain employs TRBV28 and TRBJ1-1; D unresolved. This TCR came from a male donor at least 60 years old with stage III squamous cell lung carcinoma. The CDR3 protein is CASSLSGFMNTEAFF. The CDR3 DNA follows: TGTGCCAGCAGTTTAAGCGGATTCATGAACACTGAAGCTTTCTTT.